This T cell receptor (beta chain) was sequenced during a study of T cell repertoires in cytomegalovirus infection. Across the whole study: Recently described HLA-C-restricted plus well-studied HLA-B-restricted CMV epitopes were used. Through public TCR beta signatures, both CMV infection and matching HLA type were indicated.

TCRdb called the reads again in MiXCR, with one record for every CDR3 protein. The table lists around 200,000 distinct CDR3 sequences, roughly 34% of them singletons. Regarding the study as a whole: The response measured ex vivo was dominated by TCR beta clonotypes (HLA-C-restricted and CMV-specific).

To note about this clonotype: The target antigen is unknown.

This TCR was recovered from a human donor in good health (CMV status not recorded). Some clones in this sample may be carry-over from other donors' samples. The material was CD8+ T cells from cultured PBMCs, obtained from culture after CMV antigen stimulation.

DNA for the CDR3: TGTGCCAGCAGCACGGGACCCAATGAGCAGTTCTTC. Translated: CASSTGPNEQFF. The chain combines TRBV7-6 with TRBJ2-1; TRBD1 or TRBD2 may be the D gene (5 bases each). The CDR3 loop spans 12 amino acids. Germline V CDR1 and CDR2: SGHVS, FNYEAQ. V was shortened by 5 bases and J by 6 bases, with 8 bases between the two germline ends.